These 15 T cell receptor beta chains were all obtained from the same sample, sequenced in a study of shared clonotypes between healthy human individuals. This table comes from immunoSEQ multiplex PCR, and its TCRdb copy is limited to in-frame clones, with some not included. The repertoire holds millions of clones, with approximately 94% as singletons. The specimen sequenced was naive CD4+ T cells sorted from blood. Subset of the sample: CD45RA+ positively selected. These receptors originate from a man aged 18-30 years in good health.

The rearrangement joins TRBV18 to TRBJ2-5, with TRBD2 identical over 11 bases. CDR3 length: 15 residues. From germline, CDR1 is KGHSH and CDR2 LQKENI. J was trimmed by 3 bases and V by 2 bases; bases with no gene match: 2. CDR3 in DNA: TGTGCCAGCTCACCAGTAGCGGGAGGGGAAGAGACCCAGTACTTC. Translation: CASSPVAGGEETQYF.

The CDR3 DNA follows: TGTGCCAGCAGTGATACGACTAGGCCAGCCGGGGAGCTGTTTTTT. The encoded protein is CASSDTTRPAGELFF. This rearrangement joins TRBV2 to TRBJ2-2; the D gene is possibly TRBD2 (6 bases). CDR3 length equals 15 residues. Germline CDR1 reads SNHLY; CDR2 reads FYNNEI. The germline V and J ends were trimmed by 3 bases and 6 bases, with 14 bases remaining between them. Using reference TRBV2 and TRBJ2-2 for the parts outside the CDR3, the full variable domain is EPEVTQTPSHQVTQMGQEVILRCVPISNHLYFYWYRQILGQKVEFLVSFYNNEISEKSEIFDDQFSVERPDGSNFTLKIRSTKLEDSAMYFCASSDTTRPAGELFFGEGSRLTVL.

This clone appeared a few times. The rearrangement links TRBV18 to TRBJ1-1; the D is unclear. With 1 base removed from V and 0 bases from J, the gap between germline ends came to 9 bases. The germline gives CDR1 KGHSH, CDR2 LQKENI. The CDR3 is made up of 15 amino acids. The CDR3 spells CASSPLFGVNTEAFF. In DNA form, the CDR3 reads TGTGCCAGCTCACCACTTTTTGGGGTGAACACTGAAGCTTTCTTT.

The rearrangement uses TRBV6-5 and TRBJ2-1; 13 bases agree with TRBD2. Germline V gene sequence: CDR1 MNHEY, CDR2 SVGAGI. The CDR3 covers 16 residues. V was pared by 4 bases and J by 10 bases, with 10 bases of the junction left unmatched. The CDR3 sequence: CASSSRTSGGVREQFF. CDR3 DNA sequence: TGTGCCAGCAGTTCTCGGACTAGCGGGGGCGTGAGAGAGCAGTTCTTC.

The CDR3 sequence: CASSEASHSYSNQPQHF. CDR3 nucleotides: TGTGCCAGCAGTGAAGCGTCACACAGTTATAGCAATCAGCCCCAGCATTTT. The chain couples TRBV6-1 to TRBJ1-5; D is undetermined. The ends were cut back, 0 bases at V and 0 bases at J, with 12 bases in the middle. The germline gives CDR1 MNHNS, CDR2 SASEGT. The CDR3 is 17 residues long.

The gene calls are TRBV15 and TRBJ1-2, with 8 bases identical to TRBD1. Germline V CDR1 and CDR2: LNHNV, YYDKDF (reference sequence). The V and J ends lost 0 bases and 6 bases, in that order; junction bases with no gene match: 6. The CDR3 consists of 15 residues. The CDR3 is CATSRDGGRGHGYTF. Here the CDR3 DNA reads TGTGCCACCAGCAGAGATGGCGGCAGGGGGCATGGCTACACCTTC.

This chain links TRBV10-3 with TRBJ2-5, with a possible D match to TRBD2 (6 bases). The J call may be mistaken, given a closer DNA end match to TRBJ2-7. This CDR3 comprises 15 residues. Looked up from germline, CDR1 is ENHRY and CDR2 is SYGVKD. Written as DNA, the CDR3 is TGTGCCATCAGTGAAGAGGAACGGGAGTACTACGAGCAGTACTTC. Encoded protein: CAISEEEREYYEQYF.

The chain carries TRBV27 and TRBJ1-2, with 7 nucleotides matching TRBD1. With V trimmed by 5 bases and J by 0 bases, 3 bases remained unmatched. CDR1 MNHEY and CDR2 SMNVEV come from the germline V gene (reference sequence). The CDR3 spans 14 residues. The CDR3 region has the DNA TGTGCCAGCAGTAGAGGGGGCCCTAACTATGGCTACACCTTC. Translation: CASSRGGPNYGYTF.

The gene calls are TRBV5-6 and TRBJ2-1, with TRBD1 identical over 7 bases. Germline CDR1 and CDR2: SGHDT and YYEEEE. Trimming cost V 8 bases and J 0 bases; bases outside gene matches: 14. The CDR3 covers 17 residues. DNA of the CDR3: TGTGCCAGTACGACAGGGTTCCCTCTAAGCTCCTACAATGAGCAGTTCTTC. It encodes CASTTGFPLSSYNEQFF. The full variable domain, its missing parts supplied by reference TRBV5-6 and TRBJ2-1, is DAGVTQSPTHLIKTRGQQVTLRCSPKSGHDTVSWYQQALGQGPQFIFQYYEEEERQRGNFPDRFSGHQFPNYSSELNVNALLLGDSALYLCASTTGFPLSSYNEQFFGPGTRLTVL.

The CDR3: CASSLTPVEQYF. CDR3 nucleotide sequence: TGTGCCAGCAGCTTGACCCCCGTCGAGCAGTACTTC. V is TRBV11-2 and J is TRBJ2-7; no firm D call. The CDR3 contains 12 residues. Trimming took off 3 bases at V and 6 bases at J, with 9 bases between the two ends. Germline CDR1 SGHAT, CDR2 FQNNGV.

The rearrangement uses TRBV5-1 and TRBJ2-2, with 10 bases matching TRBD1. J lost 6 bases, V lost 2 bases, and 10 bases had no gene match. Germline CDR1 SGHRS, CDR2 YFSETQ. The CDR3 has 17 amino acids. Here the CDR3 reads CASSFRQGAREAGELFF. The CDR3 nucleotides read TGCGCCAGCAGCTTCAGACAGGGGGCGCGAGAGGCCGGGGAGCTGTTTTTT.

Here the CDR3 reads CASSLSASGGRDNEQFF. The CDR3 bases are TGTGCCAGCAGTTTATCTGCCAGCGGGGGGCGGGACAATGAGCAGTTCTTC. The chain links TRBV28 to TRBJ2-1; 9 bases are shared with TRBD2. The V gene end was trimmed by 1 base and the J gene end by 5 bases; junction bases not matched to a gene: 9. Germline V gene data show CDR1 as MDHEN and CDR2 as SYDVKM. The CDR3 has 17 residues.

The V and J genes are TRBV10-3 and TRBJ2-1; weak D call: TRBD2 (6 bases). The CDR3 is 15 residues long. Per the germline V gene, CDR1 is ENHRY and CDR2 is SYGVKD. V was pared by 4 bases and J by 8 bases, with 18 bases between. CDR3 region: CAISGGGRESDEQFF. The CDR3 DNA sequence: TGTGCCATCAGTGGCGGAGGACGGGAGTCGGATGAGCAGTTCTTC.

The rearrangement uses TRBV2 and TRBJ2-1; TRBD2 matches 10 bases. Trimming cost V 6 bases and J 6 bases; bases outside gene matches: 11. The CDR3 has 16 amino acids. Germline V gives CDR1 SNHLY, CDR2 FYNNEI. CDR3 sequence (DNA): TGTGCCAGCAGGGCAGACCTAGCGGGAGCAGGCAATGAGCAGTTCTTC. It encodes CASRADLAGAGNEQFF.

This clone was counted a single time. The rearrangement links TRBV6-5 to TRBJ1-3, with 9 bases identical to TRBD1. Per the germline V gene, CDR1 is MNHEY and CDR2 is SVGAGI. After removal of 6 bases from V and 4 bases from J, the junction contained 7 bases not matched to a gene. The CDR3 has 15 residues. As DNA, the CDR3 is TGTGCCAGCAGACAGGGGGCTTTGGGGGGAAACACCATATATTTT. Its translation: CASRQGALGGNTIYF.